Sequencing of this TCR beta chain was carried out in a study of blood T cell repertoires in COVID-19 (dated by TCRdb to 2019 to 2021). As for the study more broadly: Collaborator samples came from the United States, Italy and Spain and covered acute and convalescent phases of COVID-19. The prospective study material was composed of cDNA or gDNA derived from T cells, B-cell-depleted T cells, or PBMCs. Where HLA class I and class II types were available, the types were taken from metadata supplied by the sample provider, not from assay-based typing. A freely available public database, intended as a resource for researchers studying the immune response to SARS-CoV-2, is where the repertoires were released. The samples were drawn from two sources: the first 160 participants of the ongoing ImmuneRACE study, and over 1,000 subjects contributed by 6 global collaborators. Deeply sampled blood TCRbeta repertoires from subjects exposed to, actively infected with, or recovered from COVID-19 were included in the dataset. Sample metadata almost always included a de-identified subject ID, COVID-19 status, age in years and sex.

The immunoSEQ Assay, a bias-controlled multiplex PCR, was used to amplify TCRbeta CDR3 regions from genomic DNA. The paper's data handling went like this. The number of nucleated cells in each sample was estimated from the amplification of reference gene primers within the assay. To quantify the absolute abundance of each unique TCRbeta CDR3 rearrangement, sequence reads were collapsed and filtered. Productive Simpson clonality was computed per sample as the square root of Simpson's diversity index over productive rearrangements. TCRdb mirrors the immuneACCESS table, restricted to in-frame sequences. Some clones are absent from its copies; in checked studies, under half trace to an unresolved V gene, and the reason for the others is unknown. Clonal size and the V and J genes are those of that table, whereas D and trimming came from the DNA. Present in this sample are 390,000 or so clones, roughly four fifths of which were seen just once. The ten largest account for over 4.5% of the sample.

Of note for this clone: Its antigen remains unidentified. The sample holds no much larger clone one base away, and base qualities are not on file.

Based on the germline V gene, the CDR1 and CDR2 sequences are SGHRS and YFSETQ. The CDR3, from cysteine to phenylalanine, totals 15 residues. Kept here is only the CDR3 DNA, which spans 45 bases and is read in frame from base 1. For this chain, trimming is 1 base at the V end and 6 bases at the J end, and the number of junction bases without a gene match is 3. The full study reports these points: How much clinical and demographic metadata was included differed by source and by participant, and the metadata was provided uncurated.

Participants in the prospective study were aged roughly 18 to 100 years, lived in 20 to 30 United States geographic areas, and enrolled through a virtual design. To assign participants to cohorts, the prospective study relied on clinical history that participants themselves reported in a screening survey and a study questionnaire. ImmuneRACE Cohort 3 recovered participants were defined by two consecutive negative NP/OP PCR tests, healthcare professional clearance, or symptom resolution. Each participant in the prospective study had whole blood, serum and a nasopharyngeal or oropharyngeal swab collected by mobile phlebotomists. Over a roughly two-month period, participants in the prospective study had the option of providing additional blood draws and questionnaires. Before DNA extraction, prospective study blood samples were shipped either frozen or at room temperature.

The rearrangement combines TRBV5-1 with TRBJ2-2, and 10 bases in between align with TRBD1. This sequence was found in a woman aged 45 to 65 who had recovered from COVID-19. The specimen was PBMCs or T cells enriched from blood (not recorded which). This receptor has the CDR3 CASSLKDRGAGELFF. The base sequence is TGCGCCAGCAGCTTGAAGGACAGGGGGGCCGGGGAGCTGTTTTTT.